Shown below are 4 T cell receptor beta chains from a single sample sequenced in a study of response to subunit inactivated influenza vaccine. TCRdb reprocessed the RT-PCR reads with MiXCR, giving one entry per CDR3 protein. This sample yields hundreds of thousands of distinct CDR3 sequences, of which about 10% are seen a single time; 11% belongs to the top ten. This sample was also put to use in a study of T cells expressing NK-cell markers. That work contributes: Beta-chain TCR cDNA was generated via 5'RACE template switching with UMIs.

Sequencing was performed on PBMCs from blood, taken on the day of vaccination. The receptors here all came from a man between 50 and 59 years old who received an inactivated influenza vaccine.

The chain has TRBV28 and TRBJ2-7, with TRBD2 matching 8 bases. Losses at the gene ends were 5 bases for V and 3 bases for J; bases not matched to a gene: 9. Germline CDR1 reads MDHEN; CDR2 reads SYDVKM. This CDR3 comprises 15 residues. The CDR3 DNA reads TGTGCCAGCAGTCCACATAGCGGGGAAAGCTACGAGCAGTACTTC. It is translated as CASSPHSGESYEQYF.

This clonotype has a count of ten or more. The chain joins TRBV20-1 to TRBJ2-3; 8 bases map to TRBD1. This CDR3 region has 15 residues. Germline assignment: CDR1 DFQATT and CDR2 SNEGSKA (reference sequence). V was clipped by 0 bases and J by 4 bases; unmatched bases: 6. The CDR3 spells CSARDARGQADTQYF. CDR3 bases: TGCAGTGCTAGAGATGCCAGGGGGCAAGCAGATACGCAGTATTTT.

This clonotype occurred a few times. This chain joins TRBV18 and TRBJ2-5, with D perhaps TRBD1 (5 bases). Germline V gene data show CDR1 as KGHSH and CDR2 as LQKENI. This CDR3 contains 14 residues. With 1 base removed from V and 1 base from J, the gap between germline ends came to 7 bases. In DNA form, the CDR3 reads TGTGCCAGCTCACCACGCAGGGTCCAAGAGACCCAGTACTTC. Translating it yields CASSPRRVQETQYF.

The rearrangement uses TRBV5-1 and TRBJ2-3; D gene unclear. The CDR3 spans 12 residues. V dropped 7 bases and J dropped 2 bases, with 8 bases sitting between them. The V gene's germline CDR1 is SGHRS and CDR2 YFSETQ. Written as DNA, the CDR3 is TGCGCCAGCTTGGGGTCCACAGATACGCAGTATTTT. Translated, it gives CASLGSTDTQYF.